Given below is one T cell receptor (beta chain) in context. As yet, its antigen is unknown. Germline loops: CDR1 SGHDT, CDR2 YYEEEE. Trimming took 7 bases from V and 4 from J; bases not matched to a gene: 6. This CDR3 is built from 15 residues. The data are from a study of siplizumab effects on memory and regulatory T cells. Findings of the study overall: Proliferating clones, CD4+ or CD8+, lacked an assignable naive or memory phenotype in roughly 80-96% of cases. For siplizumab cultures, the suppressive function of their proliferating Tregs was not confirmed.

Sequencing used immunoSEQ multiplex PCR; TCRdb keeps in-frame clones, though not all of them. The table includes around 100,000 clones, 94% detected once. Sequenced sample: non-Treg CD4+ T cells sorted from blood. The V gene is TRBV5-6, the J gene TRBJ2-1; TRBD2 matches at 12 bases. This TCR was sampled from a human donor in good health. In nucleotides, the CDR3 is TGTGCCAGCGCAGGACTAGCGGGGTTATACAATGAGCAGTTCTTC. Encoded protein: CASAGLAGLYNEQFF.